This TCR beta chain derives from a study of radiation and T cells in renal cell carcinoma. The study's findings and limits: In blood, top tumor clones expanded by 2 weeks, shrinking by 4.

The CDR3 loop spans 14 amino acids. The V gene's germline CDR1 is SGHRS and CDR2 YFSETQ. V gave up 0 bases and J gave up 7 bases; unmatched junction bases: 3. On this clone: Its target is unknown.

Described time point: baseline pretreatment blood. Treatment described: 15 Gy SBRT to primary tumor, nephrectomy 4 weeks later. Generated by immunoSEQ multiplex PCR, the TCRdb table keeps only in-frame clones and is missing some. The table includes around 94,000 clones, approximately 86% detected once. This chain uses TRBV5-1 with TRBJ2-1, with 8 nucleotides matching TRBD2. Source: blood, taken from a patient whose treatment included radiotherapy and nephrectomy. The source is a man aged 45 to 65 with renal cell carcinoma. The CDR3 nucleotides are TGCGCCAGCAGCTTGGAGGCGGGGGGTAATGAGCAGTTCTTC. It is translated as CASSLEAGGNEQFF.